This T cell receptor beta chain was profiled in a study of CD8+ T cells in alopecia areata. General observations from the study: An increase in clonality over normal scalp was evident in lesional scalp, especially alopecia totalis/universalis.

Note on this clone: The antigen remains unidentified.

Sequencing used cDNA as its template, made by extracting RNA and reverse transcribing it. The repertoire was sequenced with immunoSEQ multiplex PCR; TCRdb's copy has only in-frame clones and lacks some. The sample lists roughly 100,000 clones, approximately 60% occurring once. The CDR3 has 14 amino acids. Trimming cost V 5 bases and J 5 bases; bases outside gene matches: 8. From germline, CDR1 is KGHSH and CDR2 LQKENI. The chain links TRBV18 to TRBJ1-1; 7 bases agree with TRBD1. What was sequenced was CD4+ T cells sorted from blood. The receptor comes from a human donor in good health. CDR3 amino acids: CASSMDRKETEAFF. In DNA, the CDR3 is TGTGCCAGCTCAATGGACAGGAAGGAAACTGAAGCTTTCTTT.